These 10 T cell receptor beta chains originate from one sample sequenced in a study of blood T cell repertoires in COVID-19. Sequenced by immunoSEQ multiplex PCR; TCRdb stores in-frame clones only, minus some. The sample records just over 250,000 clones, around 80% being singletons. The sample was PBMCs or T cells enriched from blood (not recorded which). Source of these receptors: a man aged 25 to 40 with acute COVID-19.

The rearrangement links TRBV7-3 to TRBJ1-2; TRBD1 might be the D (6 bases). V lost 1 base, J lost 6 bases, and 9 bases lay in between. The CDR3 runs to 13 residues. Germline CDR1 SGHTA, CDR2 FQGTGA. The CDR3 loop reads CASSLRGLDGYTF. CDR3 sequence (DNA): TGTGCCAGCAGCTTAAGGGGGCTGGATGGCTACACCTTC.

The chain carries TRBV27 and TRBJ1-2, with D hard to call. This CDR3 is built from 13 residues. Trimming removed 8 bases at V and 7 bases at J, with 17 bases between. The V gene's germline CDR1 is MNHEY and CDR2 SMNVEV (reference sequence). The CDR3 here is CASGFFGASGYTF. The CDR3 nucleotides read TGTGCCAGCGGCTTTTTTGGCGCTAGTGGCTACACCTTC.

The gene calls are TRBV28 and TRBJ2-1; D remains unclear. This CDR3 has 15 amino acids. V lost 6 bases and J 3 bases, leaving 15 bases between the germline ends. Germline CDR1 is MDHEN and CDR2 is SYDVKM. This CDR3 reads CASSILGVNYNEQFF. CDR3 bases: TGTGCCAGCAGCATTCTAGGTGTGAACTACAATGAGCAGTTCTTC.

This clone was found once. V is TRBV7-2 and J is TRBJ2-5; 7 positions match TRBD2. Per germline, CDR1 SGHTA and CDR2 FQGNSA. The V gene end was trimmed by 3 bases and the J gene end by 7 bases; junction bases not matched to a gene: 8. CDR3 size: 14 residues. Here the CDR3 reads CASSFTSAKGTQYF. The DNA of the CDR3 is TGTGCCAGCAGCTTTACTAGCGCCAAAGGGACCCAGTACTTC.

The V gene is TRBV5-8, the J gene TRBJ2-3; D remains ambiguous. Germline V gives CDR1 SGHTS, CDR2 YDEGEE. This CDR3 has 14 amino acids. The V and J ends lost 3 bases and 2 bases respectively, with 10 bases between them. The CDR3 DNA is TGTGCCAGCAGCTCAAAGGAGATCACAGATACGCAGTATTTT. This sequence encodes CASSSKEITDTQYF.

Worth noting for this clone: Its ends do not fully match the called genes, so a read error is possible. The CDR3 bases are TGTGCCATCAGTAATAACCAAGACTTGCGGGGGATCGGCTTC. As protein: CAISNNQDLRGIGF. This chain links TRBV10-3 with TRBJ1-2, with D maybe TRBD1 (5 bases). The CDR3 has 14 residues. The V gene's germline CDR1 is ENHRY and CDR2 SYGVKD.

The rearrangement joins TRBV6-5 to TRBJ1-1, with 10 positions matching TRBD1. V lost 5 bases and J lost 0; bases outside the gene matches: 3. CDR3 length equals 15 residues. Germline V lookup: CDR1 MNHEY, CDR2 SVGAGI. The CDR3 loop reads CASSRQGAMNTEAFF. As DNA, the CDR3 is TGTGCCAGCAGTCGACAGGGGGCTATGAACACTGAAGCTTTCTTT.

The chain couples TRBV7-9 to TRBJ1-1, with D tentatively TRBD1 (6 bases). CDR1 is SEHNR, CDR2 FQNEAQ, per germline (reference sequence). This CDR3 has 17 residues. V lost 5 bases and J 2 bases, leaving 21 bases between the germline ends. In nucleotides, the CDR3 is TGTGCCAGCAGCCCTCGAGGGGGGGGGTTGTCAAACACTGAAGCTTTCTTT. Translating gives CASSPRGGGLSNTEAFF.

The chain couples TRBV15 to TRBJ2-1; TRBD1 matches 8 bases. From germline, CDR1 is LNHNV and CDR2 YYDKDF (reference sequence). After removal of 0 bases from V and 6 bases from J, the junction contained 4 bases not matched to a gene. CDR3 size: 15 residues. The CDR3 coding sequence is TGTGCCACCAGCAGAGATCCCACAGGGGGCAATGAGCAGTTCTTC. This codes for CATSRDPTGGNEQFF.

This clone was picked up a small number of times. This chain connects TRBV23-1 to TRBJ2-5, with 7 bases aligning to TRBD1. TRBV23-1 is reported as an ORF; its role is uncertain. The CDR3 sequence is 16 residues long. V dropped 4 bases and J dropped 2; count of bases not matched to a gene: 10. This CDR3 reads CASSRQLTGQQETQYF. The CDR3 nucleotides read TGCGCCAGCAGTCGCCAACTTACGGGACAGCAAGAGACCCAGTACTTC.